This TCR beta chain was documented in a study of control samples from healthy donors and cancer patients. Data came from immunoSEQ multiplex PCR; TCRdb stores just in-frame clones and leaves some out. The sample lists 100,000 to 150,000 clones, 70% to 90% occurring once. This clone was picked up one time. This clonotype was obtained from a man aged 55 to 70 in good health. The sequencing input was blood.

Here the CDR3 reads CASSFPIGSGKNQPQHF. CDR3 coding DNA: TGTGCCAGCAGTTTCCCCATCGGGAGCGGAAAAAATCAGCCCCAGCATTTT. This sequence joins TRBV28 and TRBJ1-5, with D hard to call. Looked up from germline, CDR1 is MDHEN and CDR2 is SYDVKM. The CDR3 runs to 17 residues. Between the trimmed V and J ends, which lost 3 bases and 4 bases, there was a span of 19 bases.